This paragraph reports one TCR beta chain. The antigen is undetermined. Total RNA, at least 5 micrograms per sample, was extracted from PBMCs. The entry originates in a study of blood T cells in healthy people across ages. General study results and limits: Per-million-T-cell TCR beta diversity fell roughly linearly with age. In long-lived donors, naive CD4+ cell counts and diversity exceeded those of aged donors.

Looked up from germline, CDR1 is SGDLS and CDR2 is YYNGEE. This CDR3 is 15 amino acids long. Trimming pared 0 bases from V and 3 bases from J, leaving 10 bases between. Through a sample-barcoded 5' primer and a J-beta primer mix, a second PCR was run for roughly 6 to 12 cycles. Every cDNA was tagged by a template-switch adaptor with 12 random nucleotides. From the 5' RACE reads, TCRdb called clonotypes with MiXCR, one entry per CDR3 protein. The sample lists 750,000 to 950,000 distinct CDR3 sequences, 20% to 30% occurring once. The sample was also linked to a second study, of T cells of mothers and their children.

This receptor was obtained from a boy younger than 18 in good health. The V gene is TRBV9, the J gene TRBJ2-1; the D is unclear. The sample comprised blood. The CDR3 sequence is CASSVGSLGYNEQFF. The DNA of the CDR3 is TGTGCCAGCAGCGTAGGGTCGCTGGGCTACAATGAGCAGTTCTTC.